Listed below are T cell receptor beta chains from one sample, sequenced in a study of blood T cells in healthy people across ages. Each CDR3 protein gets one entry after TCRdb re-called the 5' RACE reads with MiXCR. The sample has 850,000 to 1,100,000 distinct CDR3 sequences; 35% to 45% are singletons. The sequencing sample was made of blood. The receptors derive from a man younger than 35 in good health. Each CDR3 is given with its conserved first and last residue. Clone size is not always given. Where it is, it says once, few, many or a class for expanded clones.

j_call cdr3_length v_call clone_size cdr3_aa
TRBJ2-7 14 TRBV6-2/TRBV6-3 few CASTLAGSSYEQYF
TRBJ1-1 13 TRBV27 . CASSVRGSTEAFF
TRBJ1-1 15 TRBV20-1 . CSARDPGGVNTEAFF
TRBJ2-1 15 TRBV11-1 few CASSLSSLGSNEQFF
TRBJ1-5 14 TRBV24-1 . CATSTTTSNQPQHF
TRBJ2-5 15 TRBV20-1 few CSARDQAGGWETQYF
TRBJ2-3 15 TRBV11-1 . CASSSPGMGTDTQYF
TRBJ1-1 10 TRBV28 . CASSSLMAFF
TRBJ2-5 13 TRBV6-6 . CATGTAIQETQYF
TRBJ2-4 13 TRBV9 . CASSVASEGLQYF
TRBJ1-1 15 TRBV10-3 . CAISDSGQEGTEAFF
TRBJ2-3 15 TRBV7-2 . CASSWRAGSTDTQYF
TRBJ2-5 14 TRBV5-1 many CASSLQGTQETQYF
TRBJ2-1 16 TRBV4-2 few CASSQALGGEYNEQFF
TRBJ1-5 13 TRBV28 . CASRNQGYQPQHF
TRBJ1-1 14 TRBV11-2 once CASSPEPPRPEAFF
TRBJ2-3 15 TRBV20-1 . CSARTSGGLAGTQYF
TRBJ1-2 13 TRBV12-5 few CASASWGTYGYTF
TRBJ2-3 12 TRBV2 few CASYGGTDTQYF
TRBJ2-5 12 TRBV7-9 . CASSSDQETQYF
TRBJ1-4 17 TRBV29-1 . CSVRTGQRFATNEKLFF
TRBJ2-2 14 TRBV5-5 . CASSLAARDGELFF
TRBJ2-5 18 TRBV4-2 few CASSQDLWRLAGTETQYF
TRBJ2-1 13 TRBV11-1 . CASSLIRGGEQFF
TRBJ2-1 14 TRBV5-1 . CASRAGETYNEQFF
TRBJ1-2 19 TRBV20-1 . CSARFKGPRDSWGNYGYTF
TRBJ1-1 15 TRBV3-1 few CASSQSDRANTEAFF
. 16 TRBV3-1 . CASSQVDHGPYNEQYF
TRBJ2-3 12 TRBV7-9 . CASSSDLVPQYF
TRBJ2-3 13 TRBV27 many CASSFRGGDTQYF
TRBJ2-7 15 TRBV10-3 few CAISEPSGQGYEQYF
TRBJ1-1 15 TRBV7-9 . CASSLGQGEGTEAFF
TRBJ1-2 15 TRBV12-3/TRBV12-4 . CASRDTGELNYGYTF
TRBJ2-1 16 TRBV28 . CASSLYPGQGSDEQFF
TRBJ1-2 15 TRBV20-1 . CSARVRAVTNYGHTF
TRBJ1-2 18 TRBV7-9 . CASRQSGGDRGYLDGYTF
TRBJ1-1 14 TRBV12-3/TRBV12-4 many CASSQGGSNTEAFF
TRBJ2-7 17 TRBV6-2/TRBV6-3 . CASNTLLKGRAYVEQYF
TRBJ1-2 17 TRBV20-1 . CSARDFTGKLANYGYTF
TRBJ1-2 14 TRBV2 . CASGLGQRNYGYTF
TRBJ1-5 14 TRBV20-1 few CSARTGSGNQPQHF